These 21 T cell receptor beta chains came from one sample sequenced in a study of beta chain features in type 1 diabetes. Sequencing targeted expressed TCRB transcripts, as all isolated RNA had been reverse transcribed. Using immunoSEQ multiplex PCR, the repertoire was profiled, and TCRdb retains in-frame clones only, with some absent. The table has some 500,000 clones, about 10% seen once. The source material was naive CD4+ T cells from blood. The receptors come from a woman aged 18-35 years in good health.

The V call is TRBV7-2, the J call TRBJ1-1, with 7 bases lining up with TRBD1. This CDR3 contains 13 residues. The junction had 3 bases not matched to a gene; V was cut back by 4 bases and J by 4 bases. Germline CDR1 is SGHTA and CDR2 is FQGNSA. The CDR3 reads CASSSRGTTEAFF. CDR3 bases: TGTGCCAGCAGCTCCAGGGGGACCACTGAAGCTTTCTTT.

This clone was observed a few times. CDR3 sequence (DNA): TGTGCCAGCAGCCTCCGGGACGGCCAAGAGACCCAGTACTTC. Encoded protein: CASSLRDGQETQYF. The chain is built from TRBV7-2 and TRBJ2-5; D is perhaps TRBD1 or TRBD2 (5 bases each). This CDR3 is built from 14 residues. In germline, CDR1 is SGHTA, CDR2 FQGNSA. V lost 5 bases, J lost 1 base, and 11 bases lay in between.

The chain links TRBV18 to TRBJ2-5; D possibly corresponds to TRBD2 (6 bases). Trimming took off 5 bases at V and 4 bases at J, with 20 bases between the two ends. The V gene's germline CDR1 is KGHSH and CDR2 LQKENI. This CDR3 spans 16 amino acids. The CDR3 reads CASSSALRRDGETQYF. The CDR3 DNA follows: TGTGCCAGCTCAAGTGCCTTAAGGAGGGACGGAGAGACCCAGTACTTC.

A few counts support this clone. The chain has TRBV28 and TRBJ1-5, with 9 nucleotides matching TRBD1. Unmatched junction bases numbered 2, after V lost 3 bases and J lost 2 bases. From germline, CDR1 is MDHEN and CDR2 SYDVKM. This CDR3 contains 15 residues. This CDR3 is CASSLGQGGNQPQHF. The CDR3 nucleotides read TGTGCCAGCAGTTTGGGACAGGGAGGCAATCAGCCCCAGCATTTT.

The V call is TRBV28, the J call TRBJ1-2; D gene unclear. The CDR3 length is 12 residues. Looked up from germline, CDR1 is MDHEN and CDR2 is SYDVKM. V gave up 2 bases and J gave up 2 bases, with 3 bases separating them. The CDR3 DNA is TGTGCCAGCAGTTTACAAAACTATGGCTACACCTTC. It is translated as CASSLQNYGYTF.

This clone was picked up a small number of times. V and J are TRBV2 and TRBJ2-1, with a tentative D call TRBD1 (6 bases). The CDR3 is 14 amino acids. V dropped 0 bases and J dropped 7 bases, with 10 bases sitting between them. Germline V lookup: CDR1 SNHLY, CDR2 FYNNEI. The CDR3 here is CASSEAGTKNEQFF. The CDR3 coding sequence is TGTGCCAGCAGTGAAGCCGGGACAAAAAATGAGCAGTTCTTC.

V usage is TRBV19 and J usage is TRBJ2-4, with D possibly matching TRBD1 (5 bases). V lost 3 bases to trimming and J lost 1 base, with 22 bases between them. The CDR3 has 19 residues. Germline V gene lookup returns CDR1 LNHDA and CDR2 SQIVND (reference sequence). As DNA, the CDR3 is TGTGCCAGTAGTATTTCCCTTCGGCAGGGTTCTGCGGCCAAAAACATTCAGTACTTC. It translates to CASSISLRQGSAAKNIQYF.

This clone was detected a few times. The V call is TRBV7-8, the J call TRBJ2-1; tentatively, D is TRBD2 (5 bases). Between the trimmed V and J ends, which lost 4 bases and 4 bases, there was a span of 17 bases. The germline CDR1 and CDR2 sequences are SGHVS and FQNEAQ. This CDR3 has 16 amino acids. Written as DNA, the CDR3 is TGTGCCAGCAGCTCGGAGAGGGCGGCGGGTTACAATGAGCAGTTCTTC. Translated: CASSSERAAGYNEQFF.

This clone was counted a few times. The J gene is TRBJ2-3, the V gene TRBV2; TRBD2 matches 7 bases. Germline CDR1 SNHLY, CDR2 FYNNEI. The CDR3 runs 15 residues. Trimming took 8 bases from V and 3 from J; bases not matched to a gene: 11. The CDR3 is CASGRERPMTDTQYF. In DNA form, the CDR3 reads TGTGCCAGCGGGCGGGAGAGGCCCATGACAGATACGCAGTATTTT.

This clone has more than one count but fewer than ten. This chain links TRBV7-6 with TRBJ1-4; D remains ambiguous. The CDR3 covers 13 residues. Germline-derived CDR1 and CDR2 are SGHVS and FNYEAQ. V dropped 2 bases and J dropped 3 bases, with 4 bases sitting between them. CDR3 sequence: CASSLQANEKLFF. The CDR3 region has the DNA TGTGCCAGCAGCTTACAGGCTAATGAAAAACTGTTTTTT.

This clone was detected only a few times. The chain uses TRBV2 and TRBJ2-7, with a possible D match to TRBD1 (5 bases). V was pared by 8 bases and J by 3 bases, with 8 bases between. Germline assignment: CDR1 SNHLY and CDR2 FYNNEI. This CDR3 has 11 amino acids. The CDR3, as DNA: TGTGCCAGCTCAGGGTACTACGAGCAGTACTTC. Amino acids: CASSGYYEQYF.

This clone was counted between two and nine times. V usage is TRBV7-3 and J usage is TRBJ2-2; D ambiguous. The CDR3 runs 18 residues. Trimming took 5 bases from V and 0 from J, leaving 19 bases between them. Germline CDR1 is SGHTA and CDR2 is FQGTGA. The CDR3 bases are TGTGCCAGCAGCCCGCGGCGGAACGGTCCCTCGAACACCGGGGAGCTGTTTTTT. It is translated as CASSPRRNGPSNTGELFF.

The chain has TRBV9 and TRBJ2-1; 11 bases agree with TRBD2. The CDR3 has 15 amino acids. The ends lost 2 bases at V and 9 bases at J; junction bases unmatched: 7. Germline V gene lookup returns CDR1 SGDLS and CDR2 YYNGEE. The CDR3 DNA sequence: TGTGCCAGCAGCGTCGGAAACCTAGCGGGGGGTGAGCAGTTCTTC. Its translation is CASSVGNLAGGEQFF.

There are a few counts of this clone. The V gene is TRBV4-3, the J gene TRBJ2-3; 10 nucleotides line up with TRBD2. This CDR3 contains 16 residues. From germline, CDR1 is LGHNA and CDR2 YSLEER. The junction had 5 bases not matched to a gene; V was cut back by 1 base and J by 4 bases. This CDR3 is CASSQGTSGGSDTQYF. The CDR3 DNA reads as TGCGCCAGCAGCCAAGGGACTAGCGGAGGATCAGATACGCAGTATTTT.

As for this clone: Given the absence of the conserved phenylalanine or tryptophan at the CDR3 end, a read error is likely. This chain connects TRBV6-5 to TRBJ1-4, with TRBD1 matching 8 bases. CDR3 length equals 14 residues. The trim removed 5 bases at V and 8 bases at J, leaving 7 bases unmatched. Germline V gene lookup returns CDR1 MNHEY and CDR2 SVGAGI. The CDR3 reads CASSLVDRGEKLFC. As DNA, the CDR3 is TGTGCCAGCAGTCTCGTTGACAGGGGAGAAAAACTGTTTTGT.

This clone was detected a few times. The chain uses TRBV27 and TRBJ2-3; D perhaps matches TRBD2 (5 bases). Germline loops: CDR1 MNHEY, CDR2 SMNVEV (reference sequence). V lost 5 bases and J 9 bases, leaving 15 bases between the germline ends. This CDR3 has 13 amino acids. In nucleotides, the CDR3 is TGTGCCAGCAGTCAAAGCGGAATAGGGACGCAGTATTTT. Its translation: CASSQSGIGTQYF.

This clone was seen only a few times. The chain uses TRBV5-4 and TRBJ1-2; possibly TRBD1 for D (5 bases). The V gene's germline CDR1 is SGHNT and CDR2 YYREEE (reference sequence). The CDR3 totals 17 residues. V lost 1 base, J lost 4 bases, and 20 bases lay in between. The CDR3 protein is CASSLFSRTRGAYGYTF. The CDR3 DNA follows: TGTGCCAGCAGCTTGTTTAGCCGGACACGTGGGGCCTATGGCTACACCTTC.

This clone was detected only a few times. The J gene is TRBJ2-5, the V gene TRBV15, with D perhaps TRBD1 (6 bases). CDR1 LNHNV and CDR2 YYDKDF come from the germline V gene (reference sequence). The CDR3 totals 15 residues. V lost 3 bases and J 5 bases, leaving 16 bases between the germline ends. The CDR3 sequence: CATSRPQGSGETQYF. Here the CDR3 DNA reads TGTGCCACCAGCAGGCCCCAGGGGTCTGGGGAGACCCAGTACTTC.

This clone occurred a few times. CDR3 sequence: CASSEIGAGLAKNIQYF. The CDR3 DNA is TGTGCCAGCAGTGAAATTGGCGCAGGGTTAGCCAAAAACATTCAGTACTTC. The chain links TRBV2 to TRBJ2-4; D perhaps matches TRBD1 (5 bases). Per the germline V gene, CDR1 is SNHLY and CDR2 is FYNNEI. Trimming pared 2 bases from V and 0 bases from J, leaving 14 bases between. The CDR3 is 17 residues long.

In this sample, this clone turned up a few times. The rearrangement joins TRBV6-4 to TRBJ1-4; D is unresolved. With 3 bases removed from V and 3 bases from J, the gap between germline ends came to 5 bases. The CDR3 has 13 amino acids. Germline values: CDR1 MRHNA, CDR2 SNTAGT. CDR3 sequence: CASSDYANEKLFF. In DNA, the CDR3 is TGTGCCAGCAGTGATTATGCTAATGAAAAACTGTTTTTT.

This clone was seen a few times. V gene TRBV6-5 combines with J gene TRBJ2-5; no firm D call. The V and J ends lost 7 bases and 1 base respectively, with 7 bases between them. CDR1 is MNHEY, CDR2 SVGAGI, per germline. The CDR3 contains 12 residues. In DNA, the CDR3 is TGTGCCAGCAAGCACCTCCAAGAGACCCAGTACTTC. Protein sequence: CASKHLQETQYF.